This record concerns one T cell receptor (beta chain) sequence. TCRdb keeps only in-frame clones here, not all; method: immunoSEQ multiplex PCR. The repertoire holds 95,000 to 150,000 clones, with about 83% as singletons. This entry belongs to a study of blood T cell repertoires in COVID-19. This receptor was identified in a woman between 50 and 59 years old with acute or convalescent COVID-19. The specimen was peripheral blood.

For the CDR3, the DNA is TGTGCCAGCAGCTTAGGGAAGGGAGGCACAGATACGCAGTATTTT. It encodes CASSLGKGGTDTQYF. This chain joins TRBV11-3 and TRBJ2-3, with D tentatively TRBD2 (5 bases). Trimming left V 1 base short and J 1 base short, with 9 bases between. The CDR3 is 15 residues long. In germline, CDR1 is SGHNT, CDR2 YENEEA.